This passage covers 15 T cell receptor beta chains from one sample sequenced in a study of post-analysis software for immune sequencing data. Study findings and constraints: Compared with controls, patients had more of 4 to 6 TRBV segments, including TRBV5-6, TRBV5-1 and TRBV20-1.

Each TCR beta cDNA library carried unique molecular identifiers. TCRdb used MiXCR to reprocess the PCR reads, holding one entry per CDR3 protein. The sample holds about 800,000 distinct CDR3 sequences; approximately 30% are singletons and the top ten take around 0.6%. These receptors lack a known antigen. The sequenced sample was blood. The receptors come from a girl under 18 with multiple sclerosis.

The chain links TRBV4-3 to TRBJ1-2; unclear D gene. Trimming took off 1 base at V and 4 bases at J, with 13 bases between the two ends. CDR1 is LGHNA and CDR2 is YSLEER in the germline V gene. The CDR3 covers 15 residues. CDR3 coding DNA: TGCGCCAGCAGCCAAGGACATGATCTTACCTATGGCTACACCTTC. Its protein product is CASSQGHDLTYGYTF.

On this clonotype itself: The germline gene is not matched at one end of the junction; a read error may be the cause. The chain recombines TRBV12-3 or TRBV12-4 with TRBJ2-3; D is perhaps TRBD2 (5 bases). CDR3 length equals 15 residues. The CDR3 sequence: CASTKRSLGTDAQYF. DNA for the CDR3: TGTGCCAGCACAAAGCGGAGTCTGGGCACAGATGCGCAGTATTTT.

This clonotype was seen a few times. The chain uses TRBV6-1 and TRBJ2-7; TRBD2 is a possible D gene (5 bases). In germline, CDR1 is MNHNS, CDR2 SASEGT. Trimming cost V 7 bases and J 7 bases, with 11 bases left between them. This CDR3 region has 11 residues. In nucleotides, the CDR3 is TGTGCCAGCACAGAACGGGAAGAGCAGTACTTC. Translated, it gives CASTEREEQYF.

This clonotype was detected a few times. The V call is TRBV18, the J call TRBJ2-7; D gene unclear. With the DNA end fitting TRBJ2-5 better, the J assignment may be wrong. Germline V CDR1 and CDR2: KGHSH, LQKENI. The length of the CDR3 is 13 residues. The CDR3 protein is CASSPDARETQYF. The CDR3 bases are TGTGCCAGCTCACCCGACGCCCGGGAGACCCAGTACTTC.

A remark on this clonotype: A clone one base away is much larger, so this may be a read error. The chain employs TRBV27 and TRBJ2-7, with 7 bases fitting TRBD1. Looked up from germline, CDR1 is MNHEY and CDR2 is SMNVEV (reference sequence). This CDR3 spans 15 amino acids. V shed 5 bases, J shed 0 bases, and the junction held 7 bases outside the gene matches. CDR3 loop: CASSRAGGSSYEQYF. CDR3 coding DNA: TGTGCCAGCAGTAGGGCAGGGGGTAGCTCCTACGAGCAGTACTTC.

The chain links TRBV20-1 to TRBJ2-5; 9 bases align to TRBD1. This CDR3 has 14 amino acids. The germline V gene has CDR1 DFQATT and CDR2 SNEGSKA (reference sequence). V trimming: 5 bases; J trimming: 5 bases; junction bases outside the gene matches: 9. The CDR3 DNA reads as TGCAGTGCTGACCCGGGACAGGGTCCGGAGACCCAGTACTTC. Translated: CSADPGQGPETQYF.

The chain joins TRBV10-3 to TRBJ2-1, with a tentative D call TRBD2 (5 bases). Germline-derived CDR1 and CDR2 are ENHRY and SYGVKD. This CDR3 region has 17 residues. V shed 3 bases and J shed 4 bases, with 19 bases lying between them. This CDR3 reads CAISDYIRGILYNEQFF. The CDR3 region has the DNA TGTGCCATCAGTGACTACATTCGAGGGATTCTTTACAATGAGCAGTTCTTC.

This clonotype has more than one count but fewer than ten. The chain uses TRBV6-2 or TRBV6-3 and TRBJ2-5, with D tentatively TRBD2 (5 bases). The CDR3 has 12 amino acids. Germline CDR1 reads MNHEY; CDR2 reads SVGEGT. V shed 1 base and J shed 7 bases, with 7 bases lying between them. The CDR3 DNA sequence: TGTGCCAGCAGTTACTTTGAGGGGACCCAGTACTTC. It is translated as CASSYFEGTQYF.

This clonotype was counted only a few times. CDR3 amino acids: CASSASGRSTYNEQFF. CDR3 coding DNA: TGTGCCAGCAGCGCGAGCGGGAGGTCCACCTACAATGAGCAGTTCTTC. This chain links TRBV9 with TRBJ2-1, with 9 bases matching TRBD2. V trimming: 3 bases; J trimming: 2 bases; junction bases outside the gene matches: 6. The germline CDR1 and CDR2 sequences are SGDLS and YYNGEE. CDR3 length: 16 amino acids.

This clonotype was seen only a few times. CDR3 in amino acids: CSARLRNQETQYF. CDR3 nucleotide sequence: TGCAGTGCTAGGTTGAGAAACCAAGAGACCCAGTACTTC. The chain employs TRBV20-1 and TRBJ2-5; D unresolved. The CDR3 runs 13 residues. Trimming cost V 3 bases and J 0 bases, with 8 bases left between them. The germline gives CDR1 DFQATT, CDR2 SNEGSKA (reference sequence).

This clonotype was detected only a few times. The chain couples TRBV20-1 to TRBJ2-7; TRBD2 agrees at 9 bases. The CDR3 is 15 amino acids. The germline V gene encodes CDR1 DFQATT and CDR2 SNEGSKA (reference sequence). Unmatched junction bases numbered 13, after V lost 6 bases and J lost 4 bases. The CDR3 DNA sequence: TGCAGTGCCCCAGGGGATAGCGGGGGCCTGTACGAGCAGTACTTC. Amino acid sequence: CSAPGDSGGLYEQYF.

The chain employs TRBV7-9 and TRBJ2-2, with D unresolved. The CDR3 totals 14 residues. CDR1 SEHNR and CDR2 FQNEAQ come from the germline V gene (reference sequence). V was shortened by 1 base and J by 2 bases, with 5 bases between the two germline ends. DNA of the CDR3: TGTGCCAGCAGCTTAGGGTACAACACCGGGGAGCTGTTTTTT. Residues: CASSLGYNTGELFF.

This rearrangement joins TRBV7-9 to TRBJ1-4; D uncertain. In germline, CDR1 is SEHNR, CDR2 FQNEAQ (reference sequence). V was pared by 3 bases and J by 16 bases, with 15 bases between. The CDR3 is 12 amino acids. As DNA, the CDR3 is TGTGCCAGCAGCTTCTCCGGCGAGGGCCAGTTTTTT. As protein: CASSFSGEGQFF.

CDR3 protein: CASSGTLNNEQFF. The CDR3 region has the DNA TGTGCCAGCAGCGGGACACTAAACAATGAGCAGTTCTTC. J is TRBJ2-1 and V is TRBV6-6, with a tentative D call TRBD1 (6 bases). The germline CDR1 and CDR2 sequences are MNHNY and SVGAGI (reference sequence). Trimming removed 6 bases from V and 5 bases from J, with 11 bases in between. The CDR3 is made up of 13 amino acids.

In its sample, this clonotype was seen many times. CDR3 in amino acids: CAINGQAGDNEQFF. The CDR3 DNA sequence: TGTGCCATCAACGGACAGGCGGGGGACAATGAGCAGTTCTTC. The V call is TRBV10-3, the J call TRBJ2-1; D could derive from TRBD1 or TRBD2 (7 bases each). Trimming took off 7 bases at V and 5 bases at J, with 15 bases between the two ends. CDR1 is ENHRY, CDR2 SYGVKD, per germline. The CDR3 sequence is 14 residues long.